This T cell receptor beta chain comes out of a study of cytomegalovirus exposure and HLA in healthy donors. General study findings and limits: A list of around 160 TCR beta chains associated with cytomegalovirus was given.

As concerns this clone: Its matching antigen is unknown.

Generated by immunoSEQ multiplex PCR, the TCRdb table keeps only in-frame clones and is missing some. The repertoire holds about 49,000 clones, roughly 93% seen once, with approximately 1.5% in the top ten. The CDR3 runs to 13 residues. Germline-derived CDR1 and CDR2 are MRHNA and SNTAGT. Trimming shortened V by 4 bases and J by 9 bases, and 13 bases separated the two germline ends. The clonotype comes from a man younger than 35 in good health and CMV-seronegative. The J gene is TRBJ2-1, the V gene TRBV6-4, with D perhaps matching TRBD2 (5 bases). The sequencing sample was made of PBMCs. CDR3 in amino acids: CASSVSPEGEQFF. CDR3 in DNA: TGTGCCAGCAGTGTGTCACCTGAGGGTGAGCAGTTCTTC.